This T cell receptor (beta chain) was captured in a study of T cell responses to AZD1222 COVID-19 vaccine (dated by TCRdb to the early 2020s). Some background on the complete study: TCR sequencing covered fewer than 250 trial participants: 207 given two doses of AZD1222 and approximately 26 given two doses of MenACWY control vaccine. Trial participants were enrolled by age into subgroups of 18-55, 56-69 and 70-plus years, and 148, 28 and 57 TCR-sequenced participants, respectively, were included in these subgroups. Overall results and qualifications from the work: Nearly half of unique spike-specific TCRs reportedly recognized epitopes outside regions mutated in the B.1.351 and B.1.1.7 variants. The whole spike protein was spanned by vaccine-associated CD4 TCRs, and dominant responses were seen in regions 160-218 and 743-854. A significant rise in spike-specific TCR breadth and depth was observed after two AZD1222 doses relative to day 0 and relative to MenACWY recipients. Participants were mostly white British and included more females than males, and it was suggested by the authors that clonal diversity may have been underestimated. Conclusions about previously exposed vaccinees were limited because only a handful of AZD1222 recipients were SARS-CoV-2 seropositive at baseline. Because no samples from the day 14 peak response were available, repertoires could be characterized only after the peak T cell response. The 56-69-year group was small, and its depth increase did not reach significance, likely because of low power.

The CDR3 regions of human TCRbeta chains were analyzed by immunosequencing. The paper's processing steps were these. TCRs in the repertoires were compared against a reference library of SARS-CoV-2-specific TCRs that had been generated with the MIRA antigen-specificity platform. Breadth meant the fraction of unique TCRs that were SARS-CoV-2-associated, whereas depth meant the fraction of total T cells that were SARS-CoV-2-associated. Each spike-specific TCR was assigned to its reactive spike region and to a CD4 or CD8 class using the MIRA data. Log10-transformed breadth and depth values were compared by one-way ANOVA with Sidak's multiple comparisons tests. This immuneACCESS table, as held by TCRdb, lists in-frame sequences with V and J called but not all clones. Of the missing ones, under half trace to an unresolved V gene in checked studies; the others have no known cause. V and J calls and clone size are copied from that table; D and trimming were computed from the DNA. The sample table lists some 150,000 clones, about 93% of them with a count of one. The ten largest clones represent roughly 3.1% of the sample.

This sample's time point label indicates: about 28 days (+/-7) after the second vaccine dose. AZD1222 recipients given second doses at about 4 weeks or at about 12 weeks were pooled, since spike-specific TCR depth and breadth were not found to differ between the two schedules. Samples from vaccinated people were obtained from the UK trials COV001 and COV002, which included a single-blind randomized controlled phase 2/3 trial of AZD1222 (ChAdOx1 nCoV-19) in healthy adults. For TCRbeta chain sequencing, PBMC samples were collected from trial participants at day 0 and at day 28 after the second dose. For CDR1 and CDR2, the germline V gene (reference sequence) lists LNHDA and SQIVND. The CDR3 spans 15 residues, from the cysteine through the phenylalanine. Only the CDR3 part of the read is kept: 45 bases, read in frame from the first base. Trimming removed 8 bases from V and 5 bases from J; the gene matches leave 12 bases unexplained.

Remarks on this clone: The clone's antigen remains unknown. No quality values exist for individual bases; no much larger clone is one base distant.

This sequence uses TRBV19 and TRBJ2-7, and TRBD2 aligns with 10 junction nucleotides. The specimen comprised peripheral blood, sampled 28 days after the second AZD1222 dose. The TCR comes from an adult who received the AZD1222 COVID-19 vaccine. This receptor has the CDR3 CASRRTSGFIHEQYF. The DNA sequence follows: TGTGCCAGTCGCCGGACTAGCGGTTTTATCCACGAGCAGTACTTC.